The 15 T cell receptor beta chains below were found in one sample sequenced in a study of T cell repertoires in cytomegalovirus infection. Each CDR3 protein is one row after TCRdb ran MiXCR on the reads. The sample consists of around 310,000 distinct CDR3 sequences, roughly 15% of them appearing once. The sequenced material came from PBMCs. These receptors were taken from a human donor in good health (CMV status not recorded). Some clones in this sample may be carry-over from other donors' samples.

This clonotype was seen only a few times. J is TRBJ2-1 and V is TRBV20-1, with 9 bases lining up with TRBD2. CDR1 is DFQATT and CDR2 is SNEGSKA in the germline V gene (reference sequence). V shed 4 bases and J 4 bases; nucleotides not matched to a gene: 5. The CDR3 runs to 14 residues. For the CDR3, the DNA is TGCAGTGCTACTCTAGCGGGGTCGTACAATGAGCAGTTCTTC. It specifies CSATLAGSYNEQFF.

This clonotype occurred a few times. The genes are TRBV7-8 and TRBJ2-2; perhaps TRBD1 as D (5 bases). This CDR3 region has 17 residues. Trimming took 2 bases from V and 5 from J, leaving 18 bases between them. Germline CDR1 reads SGHVS; CDR2 reads FQNEAQ. CDR3 protein: CASSLFGVTARTGELFF. The CDR3 DNA is TGTGCCAGCAGCTTATTTGGGGTGACAGCTCGTACCGGGGAGCTGTTTTTT.

Ten or more counts support this clonotype. The CDR3 region has the DNA TGTGCCAGCAGCACTAGCGGGGGGGCTGCAGATACGCAGTATTTT. The encoded protein is CASSTSGGAADTQYF. V and J are TRBV7-2 and TRBJ2-3; 13 bases are a match to TRBD2. CDR3 length: 15 residues. Germline V gene lookup returns CDR1 SGHTA and CDR2 FQGNSA. With V trimmed by 5 bases and J by 4 bases, 3 bases remained unmatched.

The sample holds a few counts of this clonotype. The V gene is TRBV11-2, the J gene TRBJ2-2; possible D gene TRBD2, 6 bases. Germline loops: CDR1 SGHAT, CDR2 FQNNGV. V dropped 5 bases and J dropped 1 base, with 14 bases sitting between them. The CDR3 contains 16 residues. CDR3: CASSNTGTLNTGELFF. CDR3 coding DNA: TGTGCCAGCAGCAATACCGGGACTTTGAACACCGGGGAGCTGTTTTTT.

The V gene is TRBV20-1, the J gene TRBJ1-1, with TRBD1 identical over 9 bases. Germline V gene sequence: CDR1 DFQATT, CDR2 SNEGSKA (reference sequence). J gave up 4 bases and V 1 base, and 10 bases lay outside the gene matches. This CDR3 has 16 amino acids. The CDR3 DNA follows: TGCAGTGCTAGAGCCACGGGACAGGGTATGGGCACTGAAGCTTTCTTT. Translated, it gives CSARATGQGMGTEAFF.

This clonotype showed up many times. The V call is TRBV7-2, the J call TRBJ2-7; 11 bases fit TRBD2. V was clipped by 2 bases and J by 2 bases; unmatched bases: 5. The CDR3 totals 16 residues. Germline V gene data show CDR1 as SGHTA and CDR2 as FQGNSA. The CDR3 reads CASSLYLAGGPYEQYF. Written as DNA, the CDR3 is TGTGCCAGCAGCTTATATCTAGCGGGGGGCCCCTACGAGCAGTACTTC.

This clonotype was observed a handful of times. The chain carries TRBV7-9 and TRBJ2-7, with 7 nucleotides matching TRBD1. The ends lost 5 bases at V and 1 base at J; junction bases unmatched: 14. This CDR3 is 17 amino acids long. The germline gives CDR1 SEHNR, CDR2 FQNEAQ (reference sequence). CDR3 loop: CASSELGTDRTSYEQYF. DNA of the CDR3: TGTGCCAGCAGCGAACTCGGAACGGACAGGACGTCCTACGAGCAGTACTTC.

This clonotype came up a few times. This rearrangement joins TRBV7-6 to TRBJ2-5, with 8 bases fitting TRBD1. This CDR3 comprises 15 residues. Germline V gives CDR1 SGHVS, CDR2 FNYEAQ. Losses at the gene ends were 4 bases for V and 2 bases for J; bases not matched to a gene: 6. The CDR3 region has the DNA TGTGCCAGCAGCTATGGACAGGGATTACAAGAGACCCAGTACTTC. It yields the protein CASSYGQGLQETQYF.

This clonotype has at least ten counts. V and J are TRBV7-8 and TRBJ1-1, with TRBD1 matching over 8 bases. The CDR3 has 13 residues. Per germline, CDR1 SGHVS and CDR2 FQNEAQ. V shed 5 bases, J shed 9 bases, and the junction held 8 bases outside the gene matches. This chain's CDR3 is CASSTRTGPQAFF. CDR3 DNA: TGTGCCAGCAGCACACGGACAGGGCCTCAAGCTTTCTTT.

The table lists this clonotype with a few counts. The chain recombines TRBV10-3 with TRBJ2-5; D is possibly TRBD1 (5 bases). V lost 3 bases and J lost 1, with 12 bases in between. Germline CDR1 and CDR2: ENHRY and SYGVKD. The CDR3 is 15 residues long. The CDR3 nucleotides are TGTGCCATCAGTGAACCACTGACAGTCCAAGAGACCCAGTACTTC. Amino acid sequence: CAISEPLTVQETQYF.

This clonotype is a singleton in its sample. The chain combines TRBV2 with TRBJ2-3, with 7 nucleotides matching TRBD1. Germline CDR1 SNHLY, CDR2 FYNNEI. The CDR3 has 15 residues. V trimming: 6 bases; J trimming: 1 base; junction bases outside the gene matches: 7. In nucleotides, the CDR3 is TGTGCCAGCAGATCCCGACAGGGCGGCACAGATACGCAGTATTTT. Encoded protein: CASRSRQGGTDTQYF.

The chain is built from TRBV28 and TRBJ2-7; 12 bases are shared with TRBD1. The J segment lost 5 bases and the V segment lost 2 bases, leaving 4 bases of the junction unmatched. This CDR3 is 15 amino acids long. Germline V gene data show CDR1 as MDHEN and CDR2 as SYDVKM. DNA of the CDR3: TGTGCCAGCAGTTTACCCGGGACAGGGGGCCACGAGCAGTACTTC. The encoded protein is CASSLPGTGGHEQYF.

This clonotype was seen many times. The V and J genes are TRBV4-3 and TRBJ1-3; D gene ambiguous. This CDR3 is 17 amino acids long. CDR1 LGHNA and CDR2 YSLEER come from the germline V gene. The ends were cut back, 0 bases at V and 4 bases at J, with 16 bases in the middle. The CDR3 DNA follows: TGCGCCAGCAGCCAAGACCTAACTCGTGGAACGGGAAACACCATATATTTT. This translates into CASSQDLTRGTGNTIYF.

This clonotype has more than one count but fewer than ten. V gene TRBV28 combines with J gene TRBJ1-4; D may be TRBD1 (6 bases). CDR3 length: 14 amino acids. V lost 6 bases to trimming and J lost 2 bases, with 10 bases between them. Germline V gene data show CDR1 as MDHEN and CDR2 as SYDVKM. CDR3 protein: CASRGGGTNEKLFF. The DNA for the CDR3 is TGTGCCAGCAGGGGAGGGGGTACTAATGAAAAACTGTTTTTT.

The gene calls are TRBV6-5 and TRBJ2-1; 7 nucleotides align to TRBD2. CDR1 is MNHEY, CDR2 SVGAGI, per germline. V dropped 0 bases and J dropped 12; count of bases not matched to a gene: 17. The CDR3 is 17 residues long. The CDR3 region has the DNA TGTGCCAGCAGTTACTCTAATCTCTGGGAGGGTGCAATGAGGCAGTTCTTC. This translates into CASSYSNLWEGAMRQFF.